This TCR beta chain came from a study of T cell repertoires in aging, cancer and after chemotherapy. Rearranged V-D-J TRB sequences were amplified with a mixed TRB-A/B primer pool. MiXCR, run by TCRdb on the multiplex PCR reads, gives a single entry per CDR3 protein. This sample has thousands of distinct CDR3 sequences; less than 25% occur once, and the top ten carry approximately 15%. This CDR3 has 16 amino acids. After removal of 4 bases from V and 5 bases from J, the junction contained 13 bases not matched to a gene. Germline CDR1 reads KGHDR; CDR2 reads SFDVKD. Amplification of TCR beta used genomic DNA extracted from peripheral blood. This clonotype showed up just a few times. The antigen remains undetermined. Notes on the study in general: Healthy donors lost TCR diversity with age mainly through richness, cancer patients through richness and evenness. Age-matched healthy donors had significantly more diverse, less clonal blood TCR repertoires than untreated cancer patients.

Sequenced material: blood. V gene TRBV24-1 combines with J gene TRBJ2-7, with 7 bases matching TRBD1. The origin of this receptor is a human donor with a blood cancer. The donor label of this sample is uncertain. CDR3 amino acids: CATSEETTGIGDEQYF. The CDR3 DNA is TGTGCCACCAGTGAGGAGACGACAGGGATCGGCGACGAGCAGTACTTC.